The 14 T cell receptor beta chains below come from one sample, sequenced in a study of blood T cell repertoires in COVID-19. TCRdb's table, derived via immunoSEQ multiplex PCR, lists solely in-frame clones and lacks some. The table has some 120,000 clones, roughly 79% seen once. Sequenced material: peripheral blood. The source of these receptors is a human donor in a cohort sampled during active COVID-19.

V gene TRBV11-1 combines with J gene TRBJ2-7; 8 positions agree with TRBD2. Per germline, CDR1 SGHAT and CDR2 FQDESV (reference sequence). With V trimmed by 5 bases and J by 4 bases, 13 bases remained unmatched. This CDR3 contains 16 residues. The CDR3 region is CASSPREAGGRYEQYF. The CDR3 DNA follows: TGTGCCAGCAGCCCCCGAGAGGCGGGAGGAAGATACGAGCAGTACTTC.

CDR3 sequence: CASSRDSSSGNTIYF. CDR3 coding DNA: TGTGCCAGCAGCCGGGACAGTAGCTCTGGAAACACCATATATTTT. The rearrangement uses TRBV7-3 and TRBJ1-3, with 7 bases lining up with TRBD1. CDR1 and CDR2 (germline): SGHTA, FQGTGA. Trimming cost V 5 bases and J 0 bases; bases outside gene matches: 4. The CDR3 has 15 amino acids. Combining the CDR3 with reference TRBV7-3 and TRBJ1-3 gives the whole variable domain GAGVSQTPSNKVTEKGKYVELRCDPISGHTALYWYRQSLGQGPEFLIYFQGTGAADDSGLPNDRFFAVRPEGSVSTLKIQRTERGDSAVYLCASSRDSSSGNTIYFGEGSWLTVV.

The rearrangement joins TRBV30 to TRBJ1-6, with D possibly matching TRBD1 (5 bases). This CDR3 is 15 amino acids long. Germline assignment: CDR1 GTSNPN and CDR2 SVGIG (reference sequence). Trimming took off 3 bases at V and 0 bases at J, with 9 bases between the two ends. CDR3 region: CAWRRGASYNSPLHF. Written as DNA, the CDR3 is TGTGCCTGGAGAAGGGGCGCCTCCTATAATTCACCCCTCCACTTT.

CDR3 DNA sequence: TGTGCCAGCAGTTACTCCGGGACCGGGACAGACACTGAAGCTTTCTTT. Translating gives CASSYSGTGTDTEAFF. The rearrangement uses TRBV6-5 and TRBJ1-1; the match to TRBD1 covers 7 bases. After removal of 0 bases from V and 3 bases from J, the junction contained 7 bases not matched to a gene. Germline CDR1 reads MNHEY; CDR2 reads SVGAGI. The CDR3 spans 16 residues.

The chain combines TRBV2 with TRBJ2-7; D possibly corresponds to TRBD1 (6 bases). CDR1 is SNHLY and CDR2 is FYNNEI in the germline V gene. The germline V and J ends were trimmed by 8 bases and 5 bases, with 13 bases remaining between them. The CDR3 has 12 amino acids. The CDR3 loop reads CASGYRVHEQYF. CDR3 bases: TGTGCCAGCGGATACAGGGTCCACGAGCAGTACTTC.

The chain uses TRBV7-2 and TRBJ1-2; D is possibly TRBD1 (5 bases). Germline values: CDR1 SGHTA, CDR2 FQGNSA. This CDR3 has 15 residues. Trimming removed 5 bases from V and 8 bases from J, with 21 bases in between. The CDR3 nucleotides read TGTGCCAGCAGCCCGCAGGGCCCCCTACTTGGCGGCTACACCTTC. It encodes CASSPQGPLLGGYTF.

The chain uses TRBV7-2 and TRBJ2-7, with TRBD1 matching over 7 bases. The CDR3 consists of 15 residues. Germline V gene lookup returns CDR1 SGHTA and CDR2 FQGNSA. J gave up 4 bases and V 0 bases, and 6 bases lay outside the gene matches. As DNA, the CDR3 is TGTGCCAGCAGCTTAGCGGCAGGGGGACCTTACGAGCAGTACTTC. Translated: CASSLAAGGPYEQYF. The complete variable domain, with remaining parts taken from reference TRBV7-2 and TRBJ2-7, reads GAGVSQSPSNKVTEKGKDVELRCDPISGHTALYWYRQSLGQGLEFLIYFQGNSAPDKSGLPSDRFSAERTGGSVSTLTIQRTQQEDSAVYLCASSLAAGGPYEQYFGPGTRLTVT.

The V call is TRBV30, the J call TRBJ1-2, with D hard to call. The germline V and J ends were trimmed by 1 base and 4 bases, with 7 bases remaining between them. The CDR3 runs 12 residues. Germline loops: CDR1 GTSNPN, CDR2 SVGIG (reference sequence). The CDR3 sequence is CAWSGGSYGYTF. CDR3 DNA sequence: TGTGCCTGGAGTGGCGGGTCCTATGGCTACACCTTC.

The chain couples TRBV20-1 to TRBJ2-5, with 9 nucleotides matching TRBD1. The germline V gene has CDR1 DFQATT and CDR2 SNEGSKA (reference sequence). This CDR3 spans 11 amino acids. The CDR3 reads CRATGGETQYF. The CDR3 DNA follows: TGCAGGGCGACAGGGGGGGAGACCCAGTACTTC.

V and J are TRBV27 and TRBJ1-2; 9 bases align to TRBD1. The CDR3 totals 15 residues. The germline gives CDR1 MNHEY, CDR2 SMNVEV (reference sequence). V dropped 4 bases and J dropped 3; count of bases not matched to a gene: 6. CDR3 residues: CASSSKWTGDYGYTF. The CDR3, as DNA: TGTGCCAGCAGTTCCAAGTGGACAGGGGACTATGGCTACACCTTC.

V and J are TRBV27 and TRBJ2-7; maybe TRBD1 (6 bases). Trimming removed 6 bases at V and 4 bases at J, with 16 bases between. Germline CDR1 reads MNHEY; CDR2 reads SMNVEV (reference sequence). The CDR3 is 14 residues long. This chain's CDR3 is CASSRQTGYYEQYF. As DNA, the CDR3 is TGTGCCAGCAGCCGACAGACAGGCTATTACGAGCAGTACTTC.

In its sample, this clone was seen once. J is TRBJ2-3 and V is TRBV11-3; a possible D gene is TRBD1 (5 bases). The CDR3 covers 11 residues. V was clipped by 1 base and J by 13 bases, with 9 bases between them. CDR1 and CDR2 (germline): SGHNT, YENEEA. The CDR3 region is CASSLGLREYF. CDR3 coding DNA: TGTGCCAGCAGCTTAGGTCTCAGGGAGTATTTT.

The chain is built from TRBV7-2 and TRBJ2-3, with D unresolved. Trimming removed 2 bases at V and 4 bases at J, with 7 bases between. Per the germline V gene, CDR1 is SGHTA and CDR2 is FQGNSA. CDR3 length: 13 amino acids. CDR3 sequence: CASSLFVADTQYF. The CDR3 nucleotides read TGTGCCAGCAGCTTATTCGTCGCAGATACGCAGTATTTT.

The genes are TRBV2 and TRBJ1-2; D might be TRBD1 (5 bases). V dropped 3 bases and J dropped 6 bases, with 11 bases sitting between them. CDR3 size: 13 residues. Germline V lookup: CDR1 SNHLY, CDR2 FYNNEI. Here the CDR3 DNA reads TGTGCCAGCAGTGACGGGGGGGTCGATGGCTACACCTTC. It encodes CASSDGGVDGYTF.